This T cell receptor beta chain was profiled in a study of PD-L1 blockade in urothelial cancer. Notes on the study in general: TCR clonality was measured in pretreatment peripheral blood. Clonality below the median predicted better survival.

Each PCR had synthetic TCR analog templates added to it as a spike-in. Clones were read by immunoSEQ multiplex PCR, and TCRdb kept only the in-frame ones, dropping some. This sample has roughly 120,000 clones, with about 89% found just once. This CDR3 comprises 16 residues. Germline trimming cut 0 bases from V and 4 bases from J; bases unmatched to any gene: 3. Per germline, CDR1 SGDLS and CDR2 YYNGEE. Time point described: peripheral blood 6 weeks after treatment start. With respect to this clone: Its antigen is not known.

J is TRBJ2-1 and V is TRBV9, with 11 bases lining up with TRBD2. The source material was PBMCs, sampled around atezolizumab (anti-PD-L1) treatment. The sequence derives from a man between 60 and 75 years old with urothelial cancer. In DNA, the CDR3 is TGTGCCAGCAGCGTAGGGGGGACTAGCGGTTACAATGAGCAGTTCTTC. This encodes CASSVGGTSGYNEQFF.